This T cell receptor beta chain is from a study of shared clonotypes between healthy human individuals. Study-wide results and limits: Sequencing depth was predicted to influence how clonotypes are shared among donors. It was only blood that was sampled, and tissue repertoires likely differ.

The germline V gene has CDR1 MGHRA and CDR2 YSYEKL. V lost 7 bases to trimming and J lost 5 bases, with 23 bases between them. The length of the CDR3 is 16 residues. In the case of this clone: Its antigen is still unknown.

Genomic DNA (from each subset) was split evenly across several immunoSEQ plates. This table comes from immunoSEQ multiplex PCR, and its TCRdb copy is limited to in-frame clones, with some not included. The sample includes about 480,000 clones, roughly 78% of them seen just once. The specimen was PBMCs. The rearrangement joins TRBV4-1 to TRBJ2-5; weak D call: TRBD1 (6 bases). The receptor was isolated from a woman aged 40 to 50 in good health. Some clones in this sample may be carry-over from other donors' samples. The CDR3 DNA follows: TGCGCCAGCAAGAGGAACCAGGGGCCGCAAGGGGAGACCCAGTACTTC. Translation gives CASKRNQGPQGETQYF.